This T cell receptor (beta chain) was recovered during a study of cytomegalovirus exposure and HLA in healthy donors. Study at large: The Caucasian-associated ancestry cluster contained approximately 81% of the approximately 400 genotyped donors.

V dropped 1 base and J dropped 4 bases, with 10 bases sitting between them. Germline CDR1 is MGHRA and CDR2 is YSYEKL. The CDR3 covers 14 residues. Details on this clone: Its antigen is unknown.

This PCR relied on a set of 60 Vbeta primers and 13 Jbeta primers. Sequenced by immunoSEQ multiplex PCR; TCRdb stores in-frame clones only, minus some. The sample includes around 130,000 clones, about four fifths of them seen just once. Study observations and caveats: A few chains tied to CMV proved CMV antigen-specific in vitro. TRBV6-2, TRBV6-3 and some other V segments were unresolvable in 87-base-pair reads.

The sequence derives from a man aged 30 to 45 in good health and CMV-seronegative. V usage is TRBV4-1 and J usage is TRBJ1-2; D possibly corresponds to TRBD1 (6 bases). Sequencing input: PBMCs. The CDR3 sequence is CASSQGQGIYGYTF. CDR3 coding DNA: TGCGCCAGCAGCCAAGGCCAGGGGATCTATGGCTACACCTTC.